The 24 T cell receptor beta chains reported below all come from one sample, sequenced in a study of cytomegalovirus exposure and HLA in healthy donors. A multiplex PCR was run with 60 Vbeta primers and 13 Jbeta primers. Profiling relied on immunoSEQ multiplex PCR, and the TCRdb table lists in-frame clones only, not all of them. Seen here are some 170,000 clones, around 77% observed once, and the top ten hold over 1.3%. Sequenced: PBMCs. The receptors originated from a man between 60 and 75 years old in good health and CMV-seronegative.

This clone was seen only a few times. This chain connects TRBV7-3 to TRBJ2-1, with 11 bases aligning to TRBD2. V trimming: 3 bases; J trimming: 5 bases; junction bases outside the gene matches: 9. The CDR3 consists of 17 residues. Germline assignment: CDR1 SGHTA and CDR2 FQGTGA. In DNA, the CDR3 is TGTGCCAGCAGCTTGCAGCCTAGCGGGGGGACAGACAATGAGCAGTTCTTC. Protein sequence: CASSLQPSGGTDNEQFF.

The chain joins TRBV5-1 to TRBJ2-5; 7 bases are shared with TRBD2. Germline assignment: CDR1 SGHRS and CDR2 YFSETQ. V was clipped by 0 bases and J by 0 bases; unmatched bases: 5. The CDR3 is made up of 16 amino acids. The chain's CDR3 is CASSLVLAGDQETQYF. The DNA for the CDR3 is TGCGCCAGCAGCTTGGTCTTGGCGGGGGACCAAGAGACCCAGTACTTC.

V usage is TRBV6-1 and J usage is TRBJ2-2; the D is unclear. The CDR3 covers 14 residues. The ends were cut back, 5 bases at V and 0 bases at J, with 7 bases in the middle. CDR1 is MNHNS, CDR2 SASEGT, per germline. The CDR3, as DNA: TGTGCCAGCAGTCCTTCCTCGAACACCGGGGAGCTGTTTTTT. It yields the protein CASSPSSNTGELFF.

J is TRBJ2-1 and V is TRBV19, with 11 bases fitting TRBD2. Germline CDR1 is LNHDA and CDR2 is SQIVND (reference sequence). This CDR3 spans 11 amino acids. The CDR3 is CGSGRASEQFF. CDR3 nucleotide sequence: TGTGGTAGCGGGAGGGCCTCTGAGCAGTTCTTC.

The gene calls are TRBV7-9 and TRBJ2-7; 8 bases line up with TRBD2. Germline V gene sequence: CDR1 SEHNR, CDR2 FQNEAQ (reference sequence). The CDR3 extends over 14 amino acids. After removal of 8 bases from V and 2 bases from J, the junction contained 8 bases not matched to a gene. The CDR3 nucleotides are TGTGCCAGCGCCAAGGGACTAGAACCCTACGAGCAGTACTTC. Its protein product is CASAKGLEPYEQYF. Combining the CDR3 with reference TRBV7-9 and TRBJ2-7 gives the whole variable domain DTGVSQNPRHKITKRGQNVTFRCDPISEHNRLYWYRQTLGQGPEFLTYFQNEAQLEKSRLLSDRFSAERPKGSFSTLEIQRTEQGDSAMYLCASAKGLEPYEQYFGPGTRLTVT.

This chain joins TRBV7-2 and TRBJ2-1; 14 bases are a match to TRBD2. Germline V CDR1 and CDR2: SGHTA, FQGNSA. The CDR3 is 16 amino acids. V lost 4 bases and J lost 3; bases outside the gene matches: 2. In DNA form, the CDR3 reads TGTGCCAGCAGCTCTGGGACTAGCGGGAGCTACAATGAGCAGTTCTTC. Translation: CASSSGTSGSYNEQFF. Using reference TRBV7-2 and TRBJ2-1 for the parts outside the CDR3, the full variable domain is GAGVSQSPSNKVTEKGKDVELRCDPISGHTALYWYRQSLGQGLEFLIYFQGNSAPDKSGLPSDRFSAERTGGSVSTLTIQRTQQEDSAVYLCASSSGTSGSYNEQFFGPGTRLTVL.

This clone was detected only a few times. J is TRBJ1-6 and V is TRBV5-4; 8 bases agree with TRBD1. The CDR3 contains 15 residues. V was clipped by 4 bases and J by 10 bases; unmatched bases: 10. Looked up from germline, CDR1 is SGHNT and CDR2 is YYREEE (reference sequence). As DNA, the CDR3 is TGTGCCAGCAGCCCCAGACAGGGGTCCCAATCACCCCTCCACTTT. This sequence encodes CASSPRQGSQSPLHF.

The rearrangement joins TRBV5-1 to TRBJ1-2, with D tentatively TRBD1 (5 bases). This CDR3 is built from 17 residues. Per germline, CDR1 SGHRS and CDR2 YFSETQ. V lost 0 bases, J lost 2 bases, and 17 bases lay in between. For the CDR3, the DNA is TGCGCCAGCAGCTTGGACCCCAGCTCGACAGCGAACTATGGCTACACCTTC. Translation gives CASSLDPSSTANYGYTF. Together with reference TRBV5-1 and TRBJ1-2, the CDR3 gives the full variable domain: KAGVTQTPRYLIKTRGQQVTLSCSPISGHRSVSWYQQTPGQGLQFLFEYFSETQRNKGNFPGRFSGRQFSNSRSEMNVSTLELGDSALYLCASSLDPSSTANYGYTFGSGTRLTVV.

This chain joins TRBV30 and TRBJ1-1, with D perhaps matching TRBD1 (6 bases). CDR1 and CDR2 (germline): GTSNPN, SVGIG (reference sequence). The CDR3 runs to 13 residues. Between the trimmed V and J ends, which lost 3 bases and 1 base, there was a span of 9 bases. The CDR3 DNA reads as TGTGCCTGGAGGCTACAGGGGAACACTGAAGCTTTCTTT. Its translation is CAWRLQGNTEAFF.

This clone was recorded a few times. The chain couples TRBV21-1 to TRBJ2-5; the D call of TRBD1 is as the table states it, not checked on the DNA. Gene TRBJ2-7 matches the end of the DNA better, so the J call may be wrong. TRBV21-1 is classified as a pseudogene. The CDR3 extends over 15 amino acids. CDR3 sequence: CAKVPADRGLYEQYF. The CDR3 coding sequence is TGTGCCAAAGTCCCCGCCGACAGGGGGCTTTACGAGCAGTACTTC.

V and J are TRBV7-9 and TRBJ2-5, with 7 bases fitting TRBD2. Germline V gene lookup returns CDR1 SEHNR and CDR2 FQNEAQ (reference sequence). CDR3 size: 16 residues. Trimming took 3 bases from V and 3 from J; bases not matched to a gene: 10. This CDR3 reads CASSFVRDYPKETQYF. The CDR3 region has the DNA TGTGCCAGCAGCTTCGTACGGGACTACCCAAAAGAGACCCAGTACTTC.

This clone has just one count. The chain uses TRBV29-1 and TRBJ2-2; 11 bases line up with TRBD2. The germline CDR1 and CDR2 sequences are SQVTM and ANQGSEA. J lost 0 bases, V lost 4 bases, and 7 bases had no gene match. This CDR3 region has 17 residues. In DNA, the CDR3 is TGCAGCGTTGGGTCGGGACTAGCGGCACCGAACACCGGGGAGCTGTTTTTT. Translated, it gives CSVGSGLAAPNTGELFF.

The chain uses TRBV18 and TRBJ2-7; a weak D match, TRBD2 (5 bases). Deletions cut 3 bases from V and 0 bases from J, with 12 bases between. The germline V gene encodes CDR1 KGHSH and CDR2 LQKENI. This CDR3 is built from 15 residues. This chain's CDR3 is CASSPSLGSSYEQYF. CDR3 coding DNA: TGTGCCAGCTCACCGTCTCTAGGGAGCTCCTACGAGCAGTACTTC.

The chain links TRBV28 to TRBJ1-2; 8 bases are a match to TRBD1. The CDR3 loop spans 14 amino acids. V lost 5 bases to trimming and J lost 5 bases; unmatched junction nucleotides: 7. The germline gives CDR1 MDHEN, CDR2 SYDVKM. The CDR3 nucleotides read TGTGCCAGCAGTACCCGGGACAGGCTTTATGGCTACACCTTC. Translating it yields CASSTRDRLYGYTF.

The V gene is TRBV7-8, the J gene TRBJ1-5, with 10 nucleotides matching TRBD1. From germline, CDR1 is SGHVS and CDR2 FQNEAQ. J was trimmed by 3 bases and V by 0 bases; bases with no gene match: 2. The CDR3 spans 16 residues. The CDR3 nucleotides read TGTGCCAGCAGCTTAGCGACAGGGGGCGTCAATCAGCCCCAGCATTTT. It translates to CASSLATGGVNQPQHF.

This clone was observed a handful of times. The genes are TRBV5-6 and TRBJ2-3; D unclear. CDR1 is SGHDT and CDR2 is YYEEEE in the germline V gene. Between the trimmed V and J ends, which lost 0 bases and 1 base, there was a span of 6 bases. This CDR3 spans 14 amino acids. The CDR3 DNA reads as TGTGCCAGCAGCTTGGCGCAGGGCACAGATACGCAGTATTTT. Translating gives CASSLAQGTDTQYF.

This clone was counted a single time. The CDR3 here is CASSQDPGGRGEQYF. The CDR3, as DNA: TGCGCCAGCAGCCAAGATCCAGGGGGAAGGGGCGAGCAGTACTTC. This sequence joins TRBV4-3 and TRBJ2-7; 7 nucleotides line up with TRBD1. V lost 0 bases, J lost 6 bases, and 8 bases stayed unmatched. The CDR3 extends over 15 amino acids. From germline, CDR1 is LGHNA and CDR2 YSLEER.

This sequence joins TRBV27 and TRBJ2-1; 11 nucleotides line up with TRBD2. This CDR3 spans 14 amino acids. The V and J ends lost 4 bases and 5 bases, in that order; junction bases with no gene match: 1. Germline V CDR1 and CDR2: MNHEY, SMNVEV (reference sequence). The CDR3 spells CASSSGLADNEQFF. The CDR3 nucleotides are TGTGCCAGCAGTTCGGGACTAGCGGACAATGAGCAGTTCTTC.

CDR3 loop: CASSARLAGDTQYF. CDR3 coding DNA: TGTGCCAGCAGCGCCAGACTAGCGGGAGATACGCAGTATTTT. V and J are TRBV11-3 and TRBJ2-3, with 10 bases matching TRBD2. The CDR3 is 14 residues long. Germline V CDR1 and CDR2: SGHNT, YENEEA. V was clipped by 5 bases and J by 5 bases; unmatched bases: 4.

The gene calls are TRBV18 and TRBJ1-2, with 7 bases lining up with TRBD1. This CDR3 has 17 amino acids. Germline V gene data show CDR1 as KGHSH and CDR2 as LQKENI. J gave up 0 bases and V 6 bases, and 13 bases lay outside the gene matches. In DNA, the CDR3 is TGTGCCAGCTCCCCCATCAGGGGGGCAGGAGCTAACTATGGCTACACCTTC. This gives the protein CASSPIRGAGANYGYTF.

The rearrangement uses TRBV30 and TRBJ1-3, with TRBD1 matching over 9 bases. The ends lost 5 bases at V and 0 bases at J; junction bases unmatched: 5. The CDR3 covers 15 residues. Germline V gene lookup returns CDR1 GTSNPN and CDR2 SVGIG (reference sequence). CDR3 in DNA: TGTGCCTGGGAGACAGGGGGAAGCTCTGGAAACACCATATATTTT. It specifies CAWETGGSSGNTIYF.

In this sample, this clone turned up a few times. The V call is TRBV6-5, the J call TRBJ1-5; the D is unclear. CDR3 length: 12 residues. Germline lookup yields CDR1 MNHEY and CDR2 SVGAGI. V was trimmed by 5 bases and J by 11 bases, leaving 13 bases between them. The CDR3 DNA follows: TGTGCCAGCAGTGAGCGGGATAGGTCCCAGCATTTT. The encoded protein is CASSERDRSQHF.

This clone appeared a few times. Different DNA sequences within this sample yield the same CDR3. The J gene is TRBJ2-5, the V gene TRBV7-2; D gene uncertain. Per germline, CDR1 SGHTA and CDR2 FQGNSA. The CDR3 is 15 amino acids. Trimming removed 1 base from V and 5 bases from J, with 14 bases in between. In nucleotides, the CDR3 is TGTGCCAGCAGCTTAGACCCGCCCCCCCGGGAGACCCAGTACTTC. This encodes CASSLDPPPRETQYF.

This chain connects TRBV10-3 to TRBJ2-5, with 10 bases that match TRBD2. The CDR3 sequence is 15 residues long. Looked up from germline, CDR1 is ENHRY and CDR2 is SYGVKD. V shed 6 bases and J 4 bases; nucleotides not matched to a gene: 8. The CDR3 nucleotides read TGTGCCATCAGATCGAGTAGCGGGGGGCTAGAGACCCAGTACTTC. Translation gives CAIRSSSGGLETQYF.